This paragraph reports one TCR beta chain. Its matching antigen is unknown. The data derive from a study of shared clonotypes between healthy human individuals. The germline gives CDR1 SGHRS, CDR2 YFSETQ. The length of the CDR3 is 15 residues. Trimming took off 5 bases at V and 0 bases at J, with 12 bases between the two ends. General study findings and limits: Roughly 4.7% was the fraction of naive CD4 clonotypes found shared across a few donors.

Data came from immunoSEQ multiplex PCR; TCRdb stores just in-frame clones and leaves some out. The sample lists some 1.4 million clones, over 95% seen once, with roughly 1.2% in the top ten. This receptor was identified in a man aged 30-40 years in good health. The V call is TRBV5-1, the J call TRBJ2-1, with D tentatively TRBD1 (5 bases). The source material was naive CD4+ T cells sorted from blood. Regarding subset: CD45RA+ positively selected. The CDR3 DNA sequence: TGCGCCAGCAGTTCATATCAGGGCTCCTACAATGAGCAGTTCTTC. Translating it yields CASSSYQGSYNEQFF.